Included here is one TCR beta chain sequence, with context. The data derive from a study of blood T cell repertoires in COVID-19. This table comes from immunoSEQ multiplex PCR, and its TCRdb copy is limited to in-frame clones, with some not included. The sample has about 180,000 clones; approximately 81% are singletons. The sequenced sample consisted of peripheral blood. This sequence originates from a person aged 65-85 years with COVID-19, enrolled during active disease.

The CDR3, as DNA: TGTGCCAGCAGCTTAGCGGGAGGTATAGATACGCAGTATTTT. This translates into CASSLAGGIDTQYF. The chain has TRBV7-8 and TRBJ2-3, with D tentatively TRBD2 (6 bases). This CDR3 region has 14 residues. Looked up from germline, CDR1 is SGHVS and CDR2 is FQNEAQ. The V end lost 0 bases, the J end lost 5 bases, and 9 bases lay between the germline ends.